The source of this TCR beta chain is a study of T-cell memory formation after mild COVID-19. Study-wide points: Within pre-infection memory, some responding clones were found, suggesting cross-reactive memory joined. CM and EM subsets held most contracting CD4+ clones; EMRA held CD8+ ones.

Constant-segment primers served in 5'RACE that generated TCR alpha and TCR beta cDNA libraries bearing sample barcodes and UMIs. A single record per CDR3 protein comes from TCRdb applying MiXCR to the 5' RACE reads. The repertoire has about 430,000 distinct CDR3 sequences, roughly 24% of them found once; the top ten carry about 8.7%. This clonotype has only a few counts. The antigen is undetermined. Germline loops: CDR1 SGHRS, CDR2 YFSETQ. Losses at the gene ends were 4 bases for V and 6 bases for J; bases not matched to a gene: 6. The length of the CDR3 is 15 residues. The clonotype originates from an adult woman who had mild COVID-19 (a few samples of this study predate the infection). Cell type and time point are not known. Sample: PBMCs or a T cell subset sorted from them (not recorded which). J is TRBJ2-1 and V is TRBV5-1, with 11 bases identical to TRBD2. In DNA form, the CDR3 reads TGCGCCAGCAGCCCGACTAGCGGGATTGCCAATGAGCAGTTCTTC. Protein product: CASSPTSGIANEQFF.